These T cell receptor beta chains were read from a single sample in a study of patients and donors after allogeneic stem cell transplantation. TCRdb re-called the RT-PCR reads with MiXCR, one entry per CDR3 protein. This sample yields about 96,000 distinct CDR3 sequences, of which 48% are seen a single time; around 55% belongs to the top ten. Sequencing input: blood, either unsorted or a sorted T cell fraction (not recorded which). These receptors were obtained from a human donor who was either an allogeneic HSCT recipient or a stem cell or donor lymphocyte infusion donor (not recorded which). It is not recorded whose cells these are; they may come from a transplant donor. CDR3s include the opening cysteine and the closing phenylalanine or tryptophan. Each record gives: J gene, clone size, D gene, V gene, CDR3 DNA, CDR3 protein. A D gene is named only where the DNA matches it firmly. Size is stated for part of the rows, as once, few or many counts, or as a class when the clone is expanded.

>TRBJ2-1|.|TRBD2|TRBV5-1
TGCGCCAGCAGCTTGGACAATGGACTAGCGGAAATAAATGAGCAGTTCTTC
CASSLDNGLAEINEQFF
>TRBJ1-4|.|TRBD1|TRBV29-1
TGCAGCGTTGGTGGGACAGGGAGCGAAAAACTGTTTTTT
CSVGGTGSEKLFF
>TRBJ1-4|few|.|TRBV28
TGTGCCAGCAGTCCACCCGGGGGTAATGAAAAACTGTTTTTT
CASSPPGGNEKLFF
>TRBJ1-5|few|.|TRBV4-3
TGCGCCAGCAGCCAAGATATCGGGAATGGGCGGTCTCAGCCCCAGCATTTT
CASSQDIGNGRSQPQHF
>TRBJ2-2|.|TRBD1|TRBV4-1
TGCGCCAGCAGCCAAAGACAGGGGATCGGGGAGCTGTTTTTT
CASSQRQGIGELFF
>TRBJ1-1|few|.|TRBV28
TGTGCCAGCAGTTTTTGGCGGGGGCCCACTGAAGCTTTCTTT
CASSFWRGPTEAFF
>TRBJ2-1|.|.|TRBV29-1
TGCAGCTCAACCGGTTGGGACTCTCTCCCCAATGAGCAGTTCTTC
CSSTGWDSLPNEQFF
>TRBJ1-1|few|.|TRBV4-2
TGTGCCAGCAGCCAAGAACGGCACACCGGTCTTTACACTGAAGCTTTCTTT
CASSQERHTGLYTEAFF
>TRBJ2-1|.|.|TRBV10-3
TGTGCCATCAGGGAGGGGAATGAGCAGTTCTTC
CAIREGNEQFF
>TRBJ2-1|.|.|TRBV15
TGTGCCACCAGCAGACCTTTTAGGGGGATCGGCAATGAGCAGTTCTTC
CATSRPFRGIGNEQFF
>TRBJ1-5|.|.|TRBV7-2
TGTGCCAGCGGGGCGGGATCAGGGCCCCAGCATTTT
CASGAGSGPQHF
>TRBJ1-4|few|TRBD1|TRBV7-2
TGTGCCAGCAGCTTAGGGCGGACAGGGATTAATGAAAAACTGTTTTTT
CASSLGRTGINEKLFF
>TRBJ1-2|.|.|TRBV13
TGTGCCAGCAGCCCAGACACCCGCTATGGCTACACCTTC
CASSPDTRYGYTF
>TRBJ1-5|.|.|TRBV6-2/TRBV6-3
TGTGCCAGCAGCCCTTTCGTCAGTCCCGGTAGCAATCAGCCCCAGCATTTT
CASSPFVSPGSNQPQHF
>TRBJ1-6|.|TRBD1|TRBV25-1
TGTGCCACCGGAACCGACAGGGAGACTTATAATTCACCCCTCCACTTT
CATGTDRETYNSPLHF
>TRBJ1-1|.|.|TRBV18
TGTGCCAGCTCACCAAACGGGGCCGGTAACACTGAAGCTTTCTTT
CASSPNGAGNTEAFF
>TRBJ1-3|.|.|TRBV9
TGTGCCAGCAGCGTAGAACCGATTGGAAACACCATATATTTT
CASSVEPIGNTIYF
>TRBJ2-3|.|.|TRBV10-3
TGTGCCATCAGTGATGAGGAGGCGTGGGTGCCAGATACGCAGTATTTT
CAISDEEAWVPDTQYF
>TRBJ1-5|.|.|TRBV20-1
TGCAGTGCTCCCCCCCTCGGGGGGAGTAGTCAGCCCCAGCATTTT
CSAPPLGGSSQPQHF
>TRBJ1-2|.|.|TRBV4-3
TGCGCCAGCAGCCAAGATAAGGGAATCTATGGCTACACCTTC
CASSQDKGIYGYTF
>TRBJ2-1|.|TRBD2|TRBV12-3/TRBV12-4
TGTGCCAGCAGTTTATTGACTAGCGGGGACAGAATCAATGAGCAGTTCTTC
CASSLLTSGDRINEQFF
>TRBJ1-6|.|.|TRBV12-3/TRBV12-4
TGTGCCAGCACCAACCTTAGCGGGGGCCTAAATTCACCCCTCCACTTT
CASTNLSGGLNSPLHF
>TRBJ1-2|few|.|TRBV5-1
TGCGCCAGCAGCTTGAGAACAGATAACTATGGCTACACCTTC
CASSLRTDNYGYTF
>TRBJ2-3|.|TRBD2|TRBV7-2
TGTGCCAGCAGCCCTACTAGCGGGAGAAGCACAGATACGCAGTATTTT
CASSPTSGRSTDTQYF